This TCR beta chain was sequenced for a study of beta chain features in type 1 diabetes. Study-wide points: Diminished insertions and augmented deletions at VDJ junctions characterized type 1 diabetes patients. Cells with high TCR expression could be over-represented when cDNA is sequenced.

There was one heparinised blood draw per donor, averaging about 100 mL. All of the isolated RNA was reverse transcribed, so expressed TCRB transcripts were sequenced. The method was immunoSEQ multiplex PCR; TCRdb's version includes in-frame clones alone and lacks a portion of them. The repertoire holds about 290,000 clones, about 8% seen once, with under 1.3% in the top ten. This clone occurred a few times. What it recognizes is unknown. This CDR3 region has 13 residues. The germline V gene encodes CDR1 SGHNT and CDR2 YYREEE (reference sequence). Trimming shortened V by 7 bases and J by 6 bases, and 15 bases separated the two germline ends.

Sample: central memory CD4+ T cells from blood. The sequence derives from a woman younger than 35 in good health. The chain couples TRBV5-4 to TRBJ2-3; D may be TRBD2 (5 bases). CDR3 sequence (DNA): TGTGCCAGCCCCGGGGAGACCCGGGATACGCAGTATTTT. Encoded protein: CASPGETRDTQYF.